The text below deals with one T cell receptor (beta chain). The record originates from a study of cytomegalovirus exposure and HLA in healthy donors. Clones were sequenced by immunoSEQ multiplex PCR, and TCRdb holds only the in-frame ones, with some missing. Of 100,000 to 150,000 clones in the sample, 88% were seen once. V gave up 4 bases and J gave up 3 bases; unmatched junction bases: 4. The germline V gene has CDR1 SGHDT and CDR2 YYEEEE. The CDR3 sequence is 13 residues long. Sequencing input: PBMCs. The clonotype was recovered from a man aged 25 to 40 in good health and CMV-seronegative. The rearrangement joins TRBV5-6 to TRBJ2-7; 7 bases agree with TRBD2. CDR3 nucleotides: TGTGCCAGCAGCGATCTAGCGGTCTACGAGCAGTACTTC. This sequence encodes CASSDLAVYEQYF.